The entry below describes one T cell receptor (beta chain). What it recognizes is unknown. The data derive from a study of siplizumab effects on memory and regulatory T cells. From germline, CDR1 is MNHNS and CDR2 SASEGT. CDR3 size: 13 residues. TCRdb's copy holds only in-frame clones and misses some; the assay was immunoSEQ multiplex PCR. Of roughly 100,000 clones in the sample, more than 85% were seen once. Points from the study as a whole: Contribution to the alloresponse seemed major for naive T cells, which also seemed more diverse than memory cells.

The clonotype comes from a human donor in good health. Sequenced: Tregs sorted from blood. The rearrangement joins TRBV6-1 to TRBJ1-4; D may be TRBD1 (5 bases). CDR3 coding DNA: TGTGCGGCAGCCGGGCAGGGCGTTGAAAAACTGTTTTTT. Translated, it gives CAAAGQGVEKLFF.